This TCR beta chain originates from a study of PD-1 blockade in mismatch repair-deficient tumors (dated by TCRdb to the late 2010s). In the study overall: Between September 2013 and September 2016, the trial enrolled fewer than 95 consecutive patients with about a dozen mismatch repair-deficient cancer types, every one of whom had been previously treated and was progressing. Tumor-associated T cell clones in the peripheral blood of patients responding to PD-1 blockade were tracked using deep sequencing of TCR CDR3 regions. Points the paper makes about the study in general: After pembrolizumab, tumor-resident clones, which were often undetectable in blood before treatment, expanded rapidly and then contracted, generally ahead of radiologic responses.

The library was prepared using the immunoSEQ multiplex PCR assay. TCRdb stores this immuneACCESS table with in-frame sequences only. Part of the clones is absent; in the studies checked, under half of the shortfall reflects unresolved V genes, and no reason is known for the rest. For this sample the table gives 65,000 to 80,000 clones, of which around four fifths were detected only once. Jointly, the top ten make up roughly 5.5% of the sample. For each enrolled patient, mismatch repair deficiency was established using either polymerase chain reaction or immunohistochemistry. TCR sequencing was performed for three patients who responded to pembrolizumab therapy. In the phase II trial, pembrolizumab PD-1 blockade was tested prospectively in advanced mismatch repair-deficient cancers, no matter which tissue of origin the cancers came from. Peripheral blood T cell samples were collected serially, before PD-1 blockade began and at several time points afterward. Blood sampling times were expressed in weeks after the first pembrolizumab dose.

As regards this clone: The target of this receptor is not known. No per-base quality is available; no much larger clone lies one base away.

Including the terminal cysteine and phenylalanine, the CDR3 comprises 13 residues. The only DNA kept is the CDR3, 39 bases in frame from the first base. The chain is encoded by TRBV21-1 joined to TRBJ2-7; the table gives TRBD1 as D, unverified against the DNA. TRBV21-1 constitutes a pseudogene. Sequences were derived from peripheral blood, sampled 2 weeks after starting pembrolizumab. The TCR sequence derives from an adult with mismatch repair-deficient cancer. The base sequence is TGTGCCACCACAGGGGGCTGCCCCTACGAGCAGTACTTC. This gives the protein CATTGGCPYEQYF.